Below, 24 T cell receptor beta chains from the same sample are listed, as sequenced in a study of T cells in Graves' hyperthyroidism and ophthalmopathy. Regions amplified from RNA transcripts were the TCR beta CDR3 regions. TCR CDR3 underwent first-round RT-PCR with the HTBI primer set. TCRdb passed the multiplex PCR reads through MiXCR, listing each CDR3 protein once. The sample contains around 340,000 distinct CDR3 sequences, approximately 22% of which appear only once. Sequenced: blood. These receptors were taken from a woman between 45 and 65 years old with Graves' hyperthyroidism.

This clonotype was detected a few times. The chain uses TRBV19 and TRBJ1-1; 8 bases fit TRBD1. Germline loops: CDR1 LNHDA, CDR2 SQIVND (reference sequence). J was trimmed by 5 bases and V by 3 bases; bases with no gene match: 11. This CDR3 has 16 residues. For the CDR3, the DNA is TGTGCCAGTAGTATCAGGAGGACAGGGAGTCGGACTGAAGCTTTCTTT. Translated, it gives CASSIRRTGSRTEAFF.

This clonotype was recorded at least ten times. The chain has TRBV28 and TRBJ2-7; 9 bases are a match to TRBD2. This CDR3 has 15 residues. V lost 7 bases and J lost 6; bases outside the gene matches: 13. Germline lookup yields CDR1 MDHEN and CDR2 SYDVKM. DNA of the CDR3: TGTGCCAGCACTAAAGGTGCTAGCGGGAACGGCGAGCAGTACTTC. This sequence encodes CASTKGASGNGEQYF.

This clonotype was found many times. The rearrangement joins TRBV2 to TRBJ1-5; TRBD1 agrees at 9 bases. The CDR3 has 16 amino acids. Germline CDR1 SNHLY, CDR2 FYNNEI. V gave up 5 bases and J gave up 8 bases; unmatched junction bases: 13. The CDR3 loop reads CASSFGQGPVLKPQHF. The CDR3 nucleotides read TGTGCCAGCAGTTTTGGACAGGGGCCGGTTTTGAAGCCCCAGCATTTT.

This sequence joins TRBV7-9 and TRBJ2-1; D remains unclear. V lost 6 bases and J 6 bases, leaving 21 bases between the germline ends. This CDR3 is 16 amino acids long. The germline CDR1 and CDR2 sequences are SEHNR and FQNEAQ (reference sequence). CDR3 sequence reads: CASSPRPLQRSNEQFF. CDR3 DNA: TGTGCCAGCAGTCCCCGGCCCCTCCAAAGGAGCAATGAGCAGTTCTTC.

The table lists this clonotype with many counts. The chain joins TRBV6-1 to TRBJ1-2; D is unclear. CDR3 length: 13 amino acids. V shed 6 bases and J shed 0 bases, with 8 bases lying between them. The germline gives CDR1 MNHNS, CDR2 SASEGT. In DNA form, the CDR3 reads TGTGCCAGCAGGGACGGGGCTAACTATGGCTACACCTTC. Protein: CASRDGANYGYTF.

Comments on this clonotype: A read error may explain this, as a much larger clone is one base away. The chain combines TRBV10-2 with TRBJ2-7, with TRBD1 identical over 8 bases. CDR1 is WSHSY, CDR2 SAAADI, per germline. This CDR3 contains 17 residues. Trimming removed 8 bases from V and 2 bases from J; junction bases left unmatched: 17. CDR3 bases: TGCGCCAGCGGTGGGAGGCAGGGGGCTTCGGAAGCCTACGAGCAGTACTTC. It codes for CASGGRQGASEAYEQYF.

The V gene is TRBV20-1, the J gene TRBJ1-1; possible D gene TRBD1, 6 bases. Trimming left V 0 bases short and J 7 bases short, with 18 bases between. Germline-derived CDR1 and CDR2 are DFQATT and SNEGSKA (reference sequence). The CDR3 totals 15 residues. This CDR3 reads CSARDYSTGYSEAFF. CDR3 in DNA: TGCAGTGCTAGAGATTACTCCACAGGGTACAGTGAAGCTTTCTTT.

This clonotype occurred a few times. The chain couples TRBV19 to TRBJ2-3; D is uncertain. Per germline, CDR1 LNHDA and CDR2 SQIVND (reference sequence). V dropped 5 bases and J dropped 4 bases, with 7 bases sitting between them. CDR3 length: 12 amino acids. CDR3 nucleotide sequence: TGTGCCAGTAGTCAAATAGCAGATACGCAGTATTTT. Translated: CASSQIADTQYF. Variable domain in full (rest from reference TRBV19 and TRBJ2-3): DGGITQSPKYLFRKEGQNVTLSCEQNLNHDAMYWYRQDPGQGLRLIYYSQIVNDFQKGDIAEGYSVSREKKESFPLTVTSAQKNPTAFYLCASSQIADTQYFGPGTRLTVL.

This clonotype has only one observation. J is TRBJ2-5 and V is TRBV28, with 10 bases identical to TRBD1. CDR3 size: 15 residues. The germline CDR1 and CDR2 sequences are MDHEN and SYDVKM. V lost 5 bases and J lost 3; bases outside the gene matches: 6. CDR3: CASSPGQGREETQYF. The CDR3 DNA follows: TGTGCCAGCAGTCCGGGACAGGGGCGGGAAGAGACCCAGTACTTC.

This clonotype was detected many times. This sequence joins TRBV5-1 and TRBJ1-5; no firm D call. Between the trimmed V and J ends, which lost 0 bases and 6 bases, there was a span of 16 bases. CDR1 and CDR2 from the germline V gene are SGHRS and YFSETQ. There are 16 residues in the CDR3. The CDR3 reads CASSLASAAPCQPQHF. In nucleotides, the CDR3 is TGCGCCAGCAGCTTGGCCTCGGCCGCCCCGTGTCAGCCCCAGCATTTT.

The chain couples TRBV6-2 or TRBV6-3 to TRBJ1-5, with TRBD1 matching 10 bases. Trimming at V came to 2 bases and at J to 6 bases, leaving 7 bases not matched to a gene. Germline values: CDR1 MNHEY, CDR2 SVGEGT. The CDR3 sequence is 16 residues long. CDR3 in amino acids: CASSYTTGGGGQPQHF. Written as DNA, the CDR3 is TGTGCCAGCAGTTACACGACAGGGGGCGGCGGTCAGCCCCAGCATTTT.

This clonotype appeared many times. The chain joins TRBV6-6 to TRBJ1-1; D is perhaps TRBD1 (6 bases). Germline V gives CDR1 MNHNY, CDR2 SVGAGI (reference sequence). V was trimmed by 0 bases and J by 10 bases, leaving 24 bases between them. The CDR3 loop spans 17 amino acids. CDR3 in amino acids: CASSYSGTFTGREVAFF. The CDR3 DNA is TGTGCCAGCAGTTACTCGGGGACGTTCACAGGGAGGGAGGTAGCTTTCTTT.

At least ten counts were recorded for this clonotype. This rearrangement joins TRBV5-1 to TRBJ2-1; tentatively, D is TRBD2 (5 bases). V was shortened by 4 bases and J by 9 bases, with 14 bases between the two germline ends. The CDR3 covers 13 residues. Looked up from germline, CDR1 is SGHRS and CDR2 is YFSETQ. The CDR3 bases are TGCGCCAGCAGCGCCGAACTAGATCTTGAGCAGTTCTTC. Translation: CASSAELDLEQFF.

On this clonotype: A junction end diverges from the germline sequence, so it may reflect a read error. The CDR3 DNA sequence: TGTGTCAGCAGCCTGGGGACAGGGCTCAATCAGCCCCAGCATTTT. Its protein is CVSSLGTGLNQPQHF. The rearrangement links TRBV7-9 to TRBJ1-5, with 9 bases aligning to TRBD1. The CDR3 extends over 15 amino acids. From germline, CDR1 is SEHNR and CDR2 FQNEAQ (reference sequence).

The sample holds many counts of this clonotype. The chain's CDR3 is CSVDPGNSYNEQFF. CDR3 DNA sequence: TGCAGCGTTGATCCGGGCAACTCCTACAATGAGCAGTTCTTC. The gene calls are TRBV29-1 and TRBJ2-1; D remains unclear. CDR1 is SQVTM and CDR2 is ANQGSEA in the germline V gene. V was shortened by 3 bases and J by 0 bases, with 9 bases between the two germline ends. There are 14 residues in the CDR3.

The chain couples TRBV28 to TRBJ2-1; 9 nucleotides match TRBD2. Trimming cost V 4 bases and J 3 bases; bases outside gene matches: 7. This CDR3 is 16 amino acids long. Germline V gene data show CDR1 as MDHEN and CDR2 as SYDVKM. CDR3 residues: CASSSLSGSGYNEQFF. Here the CDR3 DNA reads TGTGCCAGCAGTTCCCTTAGCGGGAGTGGCTACAATGAGCAGTTCTTC. Complete variable domain (other parts from reference TRBV28 and TRBJ2-1): DVKVTQSSRYLVKRTGEKVFLECVQDMDHENMFWYRQDPGLGLRLIYFSYDVKMKEKGDIPEGYSVSREKKERFSLILESASTNQTSMYLCASSSLSGSGYNEQFFGPGTRLTVL.

The rearrangement links TRBV6-2 or TRBV6-3 to TRBJ2-5, with TRBD2 matching 14 bases. Germline V gene lookup returns CDR1 MNHEY and CDR2 SVGEGT. V was clipped by 2 bases and J by 2 bases; unmatched bases: 1. This CDR3 region has 16 residues. The CDR3 spells CASSYRLAGGQETQYF. The CDR3, as DNA: TGTGCCAGCAGTTACCGACTAGCGGGAGGGCAAGAGACCCAGTACTTC.

Worth noting for this clonotype: Without the conserved terminal phenylalanine or tryptophan, this CDR3 likely stems from a read error. The J gene is TRBJ2-1, the V gene TRBV20-1; 7 bases are a match to TRBD2. Germline trimming cut 0 bases from V and 0 bases from J; bases unmatched to any gene: 8. CDR1 and CDR2 (germline): DFQATT, SNEGSKA (reference sequence). The CDR3 length is 17 residues. The DNA of the CDR3 is TGCAGTGCTAGAGATTCAGCGGGAATAAGCTCCTACAATGAGCAGTTCTCC. As protein: CSARDSAGISSYNEQFS.

A few counts support this clonotype. The chain combines TRBV20-1 with TRBJ2-7, with D possibly matching TRBD1 (6 bases). V was trimmed by 1 base and J by 2 bases, leaving 12 bases between them. Germline V gene data show CDR1 as DFQATT and CDR2 as SNEGSKA (reference sequence). CDR3 length equals 14 residues. The CDR3 DNA reads as TGCAGTGCTAGAGTTATGGACAGAGCCTACGAGCAGTACTTC. Protein product: CSARVMDRAYEQYF.

This clonotype was picked up many times. The CDR3 DNA reads as TGTGCCAGCAGTGATCCTAGAGTAGAAGCGGGGGTTAACTATGGCTACACCTTC. The encoded protein is CASSDPRVEAGVNYGYTF. The rearrangement joins TRBV2 to TRBJ1-2; a possible D gene is TRBD1 (5 bases). Between the trimmed V and J ends, which lost 3 bases and 1 base, there was a span of 21 bases. Germline values: CDR1 SNHLY, CDR2 FYNNEI. This CDR3 contains 18 residues.

This rearrangement joins TRBV14 to TRBJ1-1; D unresolved. Germline CDR1 is SGHDN and CDR2 is FVKESK. The CDR3 is 14 amino acids. The V end lost 1 base, the J end lost 1 base, and 7 bases lay between the germline ends. The chain's CDR3 is CASSQGTANTEAFF. The CDR3 coding sequence is TGTGCCAGCAGCCAAGGGACGGCGAACACTGAAGCTTTCTTT.

In its sample, this clonotype was seen a few times. The J gene is TRBJ2-3, the V gene TRBV6-1, with 13 bases fitting TRBD2. CDR1 is MNHNS, CDR2 SASEGT, per germline. V trimming: 0 bases; J trimming: 3 bases; junction bases outside the gene matches: 3. The CDR3 loop spans 17 amino acids. The CDR3: CASSEAWTSGGTDTQYF. For the CDR3, the DNA is TGTGCCAGCAGTGAAGCTTGGACTAGCGGGGGAACAGATACGCAGTATTTT.

This clonotype occurred many times. The rearrangement uses TRBV29-1 and TRBJ2-3, with 13 bases lining up with TRBD2. The CDR3 covers 17 residues. V was pared by 4 bases and J by 4 bases, with 11 bases of the junction left unmatched. In germline, CDR1 is SQVTM, CDR2 ANQGSEA. CDR3 amino acids: CSVGDGTSGRVSDTQYF. For the CDR3, the DNA is TGCAGCGTTGGAGACGGAACTAGCGGGAGGGTATCAGATACGCAGTATTTT.

Many counts were recorded for this clonotype. This chain links TRBV11-2 with TRBJ2-1; D not certain. The CDR3 runs to 13 residues. The V gene's germline CDR1 is SGHAT and CDR2 FQNNGV. The V gene lost 5 bases and the J gene lost 9 bases, with 14 bases spanning the gap. The CDR3: CASSDYPLSEQFF. The CDR3 coding sequence is TGTGCCAGCAGCGATTACCCCTTGAGTGAGCAGTTCTTC.